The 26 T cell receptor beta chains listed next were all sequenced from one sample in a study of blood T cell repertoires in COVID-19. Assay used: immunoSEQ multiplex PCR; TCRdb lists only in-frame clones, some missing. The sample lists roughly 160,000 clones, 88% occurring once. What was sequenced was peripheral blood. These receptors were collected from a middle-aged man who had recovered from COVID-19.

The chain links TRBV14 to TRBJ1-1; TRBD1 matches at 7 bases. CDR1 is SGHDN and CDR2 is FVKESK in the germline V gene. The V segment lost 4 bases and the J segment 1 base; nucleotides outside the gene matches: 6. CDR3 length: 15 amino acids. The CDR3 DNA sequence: TGTGCCAGCAGCCGTTGGACAGGCCAGAACACTGAAGCTTTCTTT. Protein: CASSRWTGQNTEAFF.

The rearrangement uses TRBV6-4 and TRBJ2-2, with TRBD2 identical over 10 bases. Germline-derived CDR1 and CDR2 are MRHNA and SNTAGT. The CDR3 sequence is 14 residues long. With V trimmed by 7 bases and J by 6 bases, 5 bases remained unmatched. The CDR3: CASKPSGRSGELFF. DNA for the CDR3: TGTGCCAGCAAGCCTAGCGGGAGATCCGGGGAGCTGTTTTTT.

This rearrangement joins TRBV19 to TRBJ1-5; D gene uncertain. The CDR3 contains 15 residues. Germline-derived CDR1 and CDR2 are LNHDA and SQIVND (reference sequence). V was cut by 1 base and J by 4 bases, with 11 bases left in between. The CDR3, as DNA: TGTGCCAGTAGTATAGTGGCGGGCGTTAATCAGCCCCAGCATTTT. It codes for CASSIVAGVNQPQHF. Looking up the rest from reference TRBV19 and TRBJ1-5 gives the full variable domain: DGGITQSPKYLFRKEGQNVTLSCEQNLNHDAMYWYRQDPGQGLRLIYYSQIVNDFQKGDIAEGYSVSREKKESFPLTVTSAQKNPTAFYLCASSIVAGVNQPQHFGDGTRLSIL.

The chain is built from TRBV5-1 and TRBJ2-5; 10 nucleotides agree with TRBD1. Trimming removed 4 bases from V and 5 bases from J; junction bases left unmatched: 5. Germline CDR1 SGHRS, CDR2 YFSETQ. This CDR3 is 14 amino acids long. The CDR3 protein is CASSRDRGGETQYF. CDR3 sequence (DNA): TGCGCCAGCAGCCGGGACAGGGGAGGGGAGACCCAGTACTTC.

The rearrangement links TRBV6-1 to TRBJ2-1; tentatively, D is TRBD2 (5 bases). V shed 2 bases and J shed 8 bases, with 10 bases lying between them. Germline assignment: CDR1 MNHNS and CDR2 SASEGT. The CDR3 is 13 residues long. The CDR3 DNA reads TGTGCCAGCAGTGAACTAGGGAGCGATGAGCAGTTCTTC. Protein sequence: CASSELGSDEQFF.

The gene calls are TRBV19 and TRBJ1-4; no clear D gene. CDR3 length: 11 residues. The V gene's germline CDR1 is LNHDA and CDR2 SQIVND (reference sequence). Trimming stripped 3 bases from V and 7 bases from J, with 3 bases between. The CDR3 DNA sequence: TGTGCCAGTAGTATCAGTGAAAAACTGTTTTTT. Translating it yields CASSISEKLFF.

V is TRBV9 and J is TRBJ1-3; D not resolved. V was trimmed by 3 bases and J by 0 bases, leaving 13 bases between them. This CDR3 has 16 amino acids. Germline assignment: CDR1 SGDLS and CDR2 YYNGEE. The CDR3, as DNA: TGTGCCAGCAGCGCCCTTAGCGGTGTCTCTGGAAACACCATATATTTT. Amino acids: CASSALSGVSGNTIYF.

The CDR3 spells CASSQFRDSKSNEQFF. The CDR3 DNA reads as TGTGCCAGCAGCCAGTTCCGGGACAGCAAATCCAATGAGCAGTTCTTC. The chain employs TRBV14 and TRBJ2-1; the match to TRBD1 covers 7 bases. CDR1 SGHDN and CDR2 FVKESK come from the germline V gene. The J segment lost 6 bases and the V segment lost 3 bases, leaving 11 bases of the junction unmatched. The CDR3 extends over 16 amino acids.

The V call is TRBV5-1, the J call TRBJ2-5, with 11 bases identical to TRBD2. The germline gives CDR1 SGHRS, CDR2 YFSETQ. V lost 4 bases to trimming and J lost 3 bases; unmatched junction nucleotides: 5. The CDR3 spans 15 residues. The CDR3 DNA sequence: TGCGCCAGCAGCAGGGGGACTAGCGGCAAAGAGACCCAGTACTTC. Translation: CASSRGTSGKETQYF.

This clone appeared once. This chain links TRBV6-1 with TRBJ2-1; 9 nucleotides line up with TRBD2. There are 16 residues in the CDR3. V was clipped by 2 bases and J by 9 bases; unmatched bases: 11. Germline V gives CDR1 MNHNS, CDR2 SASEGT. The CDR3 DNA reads TGTGCCAGCAGTGAAATGAGCGGGAGGCTATCGGGTGAGCAGTTCTTC. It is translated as CASSEMSGRLSGEQFF.

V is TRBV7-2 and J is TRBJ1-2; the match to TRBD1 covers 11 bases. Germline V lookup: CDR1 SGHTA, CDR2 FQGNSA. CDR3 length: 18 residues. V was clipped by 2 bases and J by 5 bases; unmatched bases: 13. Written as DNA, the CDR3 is TGTGCCAGCAGCTTAAACGGACAGGGGGCGCGTTTAGGGTATGGCTACACCTTC. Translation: CASSLNGQGARLGYGYTF.

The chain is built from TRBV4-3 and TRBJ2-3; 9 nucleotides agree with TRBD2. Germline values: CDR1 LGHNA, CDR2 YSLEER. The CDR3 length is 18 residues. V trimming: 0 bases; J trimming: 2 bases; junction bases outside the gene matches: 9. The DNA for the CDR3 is TGCGCCAGCAGCCAAGATCGATTTAGCGGGGGCAACACAGATACGCAGTATTTT. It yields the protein CASSQDRFSGGNTDTQYF.

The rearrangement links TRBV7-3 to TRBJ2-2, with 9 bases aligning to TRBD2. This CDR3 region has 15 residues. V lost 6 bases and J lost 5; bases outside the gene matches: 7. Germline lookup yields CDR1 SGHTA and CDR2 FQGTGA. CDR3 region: CASRPDLAGTGELFF. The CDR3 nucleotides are TGTGCCAGCAGGCCTGATCTAGCGGGGACCGGGGAGCTGTTTTTT.

The CDR3 sequence: CASSLSSGRADTQYF. Here the CDR3 DNA reads TGTGCCAGCAGCTTGTCCAGCGGGCGGGCAGATACGCAGTATTTT. The chain combines TRBV5-4 with TRBJ2-3; D is possibly TRBD2 (6 bases). Germline CDR1 reads SGHNT; CDR2 reads YYREEE (reference sequence). The V end lost 1 base, the J end lost 4 bases, and 13 bases lay between the germline ends. The CDR3 totals 15 residues. Filled out from reference TRBV5-4 and TRBJ2-3, the complete variable domain reads ETGVTQSPTHLIKTRGQQVTLRCSSQSGHNTVSWYQQALGQGPQFIFQYYREEENGRGNFPPRFSGLQFPNYSSELNVNALELDDSALYLCASSLSSGRADTQYFGPGTRLTVL.

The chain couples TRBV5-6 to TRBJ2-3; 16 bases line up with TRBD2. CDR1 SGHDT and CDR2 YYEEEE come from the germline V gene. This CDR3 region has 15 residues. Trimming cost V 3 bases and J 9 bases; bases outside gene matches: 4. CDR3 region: CASSSTGLAGGTQYF. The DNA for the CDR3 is TGTGCCAGCAGCTCCACGGGACTAGCGGGGGGGACGCAGTATTTT.

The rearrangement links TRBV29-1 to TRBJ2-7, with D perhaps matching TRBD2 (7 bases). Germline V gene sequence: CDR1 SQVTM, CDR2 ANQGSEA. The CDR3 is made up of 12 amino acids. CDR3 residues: CGAGGAPYEQYF. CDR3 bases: TGCGGGGCTGGGGGGGCCCCCTACGAGCAGTACTTC.

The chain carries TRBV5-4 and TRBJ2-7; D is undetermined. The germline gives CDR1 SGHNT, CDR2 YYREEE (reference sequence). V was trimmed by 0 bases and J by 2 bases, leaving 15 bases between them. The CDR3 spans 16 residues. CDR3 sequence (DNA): TGTGCCAGCAGCTTGGAGCCAATAAGATCCACCTACGAGCAGTACTTC. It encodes CASSLEPIRSTYEQYF.

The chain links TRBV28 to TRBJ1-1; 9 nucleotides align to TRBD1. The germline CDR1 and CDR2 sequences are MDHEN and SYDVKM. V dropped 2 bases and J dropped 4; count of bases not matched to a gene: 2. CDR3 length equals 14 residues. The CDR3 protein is CASSLGTGFTEAFF. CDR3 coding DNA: TGTGCCAGCAGTTTAGGGACAGGGTTCACTGAAGCTTTCTTT.

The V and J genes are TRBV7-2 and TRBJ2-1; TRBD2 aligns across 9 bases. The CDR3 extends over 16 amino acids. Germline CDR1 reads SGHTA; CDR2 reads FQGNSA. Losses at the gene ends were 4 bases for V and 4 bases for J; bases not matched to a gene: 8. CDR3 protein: CASSSLRLADYNEQFF. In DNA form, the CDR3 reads TGTGCCAGCAGCTCCCTCCGACTAGCGGATTACAATGAGCAGTTCTTC.

The chain's CDR3 is CASSLGSGQVLLRPLHF. DNA for the CDR3: TGTGCCAGCAGTTTAGGCTCTGGACAGGTCCTCCTTAGGCCCCTCCACTTT. The J gene is TRBJ1-6, the V gene TRBV28; TRBD1 agrees at 7 bases. CDR1 and CDR2 (germline): MDHEN, SYDVKM. This CDR3 spans 17 amino acids. V was clipped by 2 bases and J by 13 bases; unmatched bases: 17. The whole variable domain, remainder taken from reference TRBV28 and TRBJ1-6, is DVKVTQSSRYLVKRTGEKVFLECVQDMDHENMFWYRQDPGLGLRLIYFSYDVKMKEKGDIPEGYSVSREKKERFSLILESASTNQTSMYLCASSLGSGQVLLRPLHFGNGTRLTVT.

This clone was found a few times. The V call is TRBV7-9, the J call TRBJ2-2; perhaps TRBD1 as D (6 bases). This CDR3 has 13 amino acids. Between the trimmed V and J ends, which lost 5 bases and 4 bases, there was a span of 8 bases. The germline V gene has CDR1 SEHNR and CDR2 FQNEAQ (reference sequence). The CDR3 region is CASSATGTGELFF. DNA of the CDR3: TGTGCCAGCAGCGCGACAGGCACCGGGGAGCTGTTTTTT.

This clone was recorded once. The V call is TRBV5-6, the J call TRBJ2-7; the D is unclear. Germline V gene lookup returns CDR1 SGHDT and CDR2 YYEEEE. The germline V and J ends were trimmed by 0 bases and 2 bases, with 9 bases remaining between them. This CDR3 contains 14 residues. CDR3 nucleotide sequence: TGTGCCAGCAGCTTGGGGGCTGTCCCCTACGAGCAGTACTTC. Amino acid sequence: CASSLGAVPYEQYF.

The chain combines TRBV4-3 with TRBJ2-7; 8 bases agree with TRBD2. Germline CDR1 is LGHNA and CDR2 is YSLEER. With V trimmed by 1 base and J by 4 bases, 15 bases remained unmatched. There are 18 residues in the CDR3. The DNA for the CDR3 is TGCGCCAGCAGCCAAGCTCTCGTTACGGGGGGGCTCATGTACGAGCAGTACTTC. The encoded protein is CASSQALVTGGLMYEQYF.

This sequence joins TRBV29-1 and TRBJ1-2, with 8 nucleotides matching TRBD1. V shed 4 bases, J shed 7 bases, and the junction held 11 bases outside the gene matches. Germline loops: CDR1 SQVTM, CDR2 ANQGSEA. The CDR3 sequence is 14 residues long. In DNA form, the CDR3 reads TGCAGCGTTGGGGAATGGGACAGGTGGATTGGCTACACCTTC. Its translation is CSVGEWDRWIGYTF.

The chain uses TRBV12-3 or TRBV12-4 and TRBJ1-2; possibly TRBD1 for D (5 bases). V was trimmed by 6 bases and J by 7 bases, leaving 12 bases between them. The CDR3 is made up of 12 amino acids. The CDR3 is CASSPGKGGYTF. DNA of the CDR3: TGTGCCAGCAGCCCAGGGAAGGGTGGCTACACCTTC.

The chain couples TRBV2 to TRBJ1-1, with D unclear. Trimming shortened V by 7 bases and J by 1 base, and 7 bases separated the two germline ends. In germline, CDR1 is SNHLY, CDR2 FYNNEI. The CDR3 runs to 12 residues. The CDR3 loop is CASIAGNTEAFF. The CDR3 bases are TGTGCCAGCATCGCCGGGAACACTGAAGCTTTCTTT.